Presented here are 11 T cell receptor beta chains from one specimen sequenced in a study. Via MiXCR, TCRdb re-called the reads, giving one row per CDR3 protein. The sample records about 130 distinct CDR3 sequences, around 20% being singletons. The sequencing sample was made of CD8+ T cells (not recorded whether cultured). Source of these receptors: a female donor.

This clonotype showed up just a few times. The CDR3 carries no conserved terminal phenylalanine or tryptophan, so it likely arises from a read error. The genes are TRBV2 and TRBJ1-2; TRBD1 is a possible D gene (6 bases). Germline V gives CDR1 SNHLY, CDR2 FYNNEI. The CDR3 has 12 residues. CDR3 amino acids: CAREGGNYGYTG. CDR3 bases: TGTGCTCGAGAGGGGGGCAACTATGGCTACACCGGC.

This clonotype is hyperexpanded. The gene calls are TRBV7-9 and TRBJ2-7, with 12 nucleotides matching TRBD2. The CDR3 runs 17 residues. CDR1 and CDR2 (germline): SEHNR, FQNEAQ (reference sequence). With V trimmed by 5 bases and J by 3 bases, 11 bases remained unmatched. CDR3 DNA: TGTGCCAGCAGCGCATTACTAGCGGGAGGTCCCCACTACGAGCAGTACTTC. It specifies CASSALLAGGPHYEQYF.

This clonotype is classed as large. The rearrangement links TRBV21-1 to TRBJ2-4; TRBD1 is taken as the D call from the table, unchecked against the DNA. TRBV21-1 is a known pseudogene. CDR3 length: 16 residues. This CDR3 is CASRGAQGSVIHIQYF. The CDR3 DNA sequence: TGTGCCAGCAGAGGGGCGCAGGGTAGTGTGATACACATTCAGTACTTC.

This clonotype is classed as large. The rearrangement joins TRBV11-2 to TRBJ2-2; 12 nucleotides align to TRBD2. Germline CDR1 and CDR2: SGHAT and FQNNGV. CDR3 length: 20 residues. J was trimmed by 3 bases and V by 4 bases; bases with no gene match: 15. The CDR3: CASSYILAGGPPSDTGELFF. The DNA for the CDR3 is TGTGCCAGCAGCTACATACTAGCGGGAGGCCCCCCCTCGGACACCGGGGAGCTGTTTTTT.

Of note for this clonotype: This could be a read error, since a much larger clone is one nucleotide away. It is likely a read error, because the conserved phenylalanine at the end of the CDR3 is missing. V usage is TRBV2 and J usage is TRBJ2-7; D is unclear. Trimming took 0 bases from V and 3 from J, leaving 6 bases between them. The CDR3 covers 13 residues. The germline V gene has CDR1 SNHLY and CDR2 FYNNEI. CDR3 sequence (DNA): TGTGCCAGCAGTGAAGCCCATAACTACGAGCAGTACCTC. Its protein is CASSEAHNYEQYL.

This clonotype is categorized as medium-sized (0.01 to 0.1%). The CDR3 protein is CSARDYKTGVDYGYTF. The CDR3 DNA sequence: TGCAGTGCTAGAGATTACAAAACAGGGGTCGACTATGGCTACACCTTC. The chain has TRBV20-1 and TRBJ1-2; TRBD1 aligns across 7 bases. This CDR3 has 16 residues. Trimming removed 0 bases from V and 3 bases from J; junction bases left unmatched: 10. Germline-derived CDR1 and CDR2 are DFQATT and SNEGSKA (reference sequence).

This clonotype is labeled as large. The chain couples TRBV4-3 to TRBJ2-1; no firm D call. V was pared by 1 base and J by 6 bases, with 16 bases between. Germline values: CDR1 LGHNA, CDR2 YSLEER. The CDR3 loop spans 16 amino acids. The CDR3 DNA is TGCGCCAGCAGCCAAGTTATTCTAGGTTTTGGCAATGAGCAGTTCTTC. It encodes CASSQVILGFGNEQFF.

On this clonotype itself: The conserved phenylalanine or tryptophan is not found at the CDR3 terminus, so this likely reflects a read error. This chain connects TRBV28 to TRBJ1-3; D is possibly TRBD1 (5 bases). Germline V gives CDR1 MDHEN, CDR2 SYDVKM. The CDR3 has 19 residues. Deletions cut 1 base from V and 0 bases from J, with 19 bases between. CDR3 DNA: TGTGCCAGCAGTTTATTCCAGGGTCCATCCGGAAACTCTGGAAACACCATATATGGT. It specifies CASSLFQGPSGNSGNTIYG.

This clonotype is large by share. CDR3 nucleotide sequence: TGTGCCAGCAGTTTATTCCAGGGTCCATCCGGAAACTCTGGAAACACCATATATTTT. As protein: CASSLFQGPSGNSGNTIYF. The chain combines TRBV28 with TRBJ1-3, with a weak D call TRBD1 (5 bases). V was shortened by 1 base and J by 0 bases, with 19 bases between the two germline ends. Germline CDR1 and CDR2: MDHEN and SYDVKM. The CDR3 runs 19 residues.

This clonotype was detected only a few times. This chain connects TRBV30 to TRBJ1-5; 8 bases align to TRBD1. CDR3 length equals 13 residues. V was clipped by 2 bases and J by 6 bases; unmatched bases: 3. From germline, CDR1 is GTSNPN and CDR2 SVGIG (reference sequence). The CDR3 bases are TGTGCCTGGAGTACAGGGGGAACTCAGCCCCAGCATTTT. It encodes CAWSTGGTQPQHF.

In regard to this clonotype: Because the CDR3 is missing its conserved closing phenylalanine or tryptophan, this is likely a read error. V gene TRBV30 combines with J gene TRBJ2-3; 7 bases are shared with TRBD1. The CDR3 spans 15 residues. Unmatched junction bases numbered 7, after V lost 2 bases and J lost 2 bases. CDR1 and CDR2 (germline): GTSNPN, SVGIG (reference sequence). The CDR3 loop reads CAWSPRDRFTDTQYG. CDR3 sequence (DNA): TGTGCCTGGAGTCCCCGGGACAGATTCACAGATACGCAGTATGGT.